This is a list of T cell receptor beta chains from one sample in a study of blood T cell repertoires in COVID-19. TCRdb's table, derived via immunoSEQ multiplex PCR, lists solely in-frame clones and lacks some. The table includes 60,000 to 65,000 clones, roughly 72% detected once. Sequencing used peripheral blood. These receptors all stem from a woman aged 65 to 85 with COVID-19, enrolled during active disease. Both conserved end residues are part of each CDR3. Each record gives: J gene, V gene, clone size, D gene, CDR3 DNA, CDR3 protein. D genes are given only for firm matches. Clone size, where shown, is once, few, many, or a class for clones that have expanded.

>TRBJ2-7|TRBV6-2/TRBV6-3|.|.
TGTGCCAGCAGTTACGGGCAGGACAACTCCTACGAGCAGTACTTC
CASSYGQDNSYEQYF
>TRBJ2-3|TRBV9|.|TRBD2
TGTGCCAGCAGCGTAGAACTAGCGGAGACAGATACGCAGTATTTT
CASSVELAETDTQYF
>TRBJ2-1|TRBV7-2|.|TRBD2
TGTGCCAGCAGCTCAAGGGCTAGCGGGCTTGCCCCTTACAATGAGCAGTTCTTC
CASSSRASGLAPYNEQFF
>TRBJ2-3|TRBV6-4|.|.
TGTGCCAGCAGCCCATCAGTTAGCACAGATACGCAGTATTTT
CASSPSVSTDTQYF
>TRBJ1-1|TRBV21-1|.|.
TGTGCCAGCAGCCCACGATGGGGGCTCGCCTCCGAAGCTTTCTTT
CASSPRWGLASEAFF
>TRBJ1-1|TRBV7-9|.|.
TGTGCCAGCAGCCCTTCCTCCCTAGGAGCTTTCTTT
CASSPSSLGAFF
>TRBJ1-1|TRBV9|.|.
TGTGCCAGCAGCGTAGCAGGCACAGCGAACACTGAAGCTTTCTTT
CASSVAGTANTEAFF
>TRBJ2-2|TRBV5-4|.|TRBD2
TGTGCCAGCAGCCCGGGGGGACCGAACACCGGGGAGCTGTTTTTT
CASSPGGPNTGELFF
>TRBJ2-5|TRBV5-8|.|TRBD1
TGTGCCAGCAGCCATGACAGGGGGCGAGATGTAGAGACCCAGTACTTC
CASSHDRGRDVETQYF
>TRBJ1-5|TRBV19|.|TRBD1
TGTGCCAGTAGACCTAATGGGGACAGGGGGCGTCAGCCCCAGCATTTT
CASRPNGDRGRQPQHF
>TRBJ2-1|TRBV11-2|.|.
TGTGCCAGCAGCTATAACAACAATGAGCAGTTCTTC
CASSYNNNEQFF
>TRBJ1-1|TRBV6-6|.|.
TGTGCCAGCAGTTACCTCAGGCTGTCAAGCGGAACTGAAGCTTTCTTT
CASSYLRLSSGTEAFF
>TRBJ1-6|TRBV7-6|.|.
TGTGCCACTTGGGGGGGCGACTTTAATTCACCCCTCCACTTT
CATWGGDFNSPLHF
>TRBJ2-3|TRBV6-4|.|TRBD2
TGTGCCAGACTAGCGGGAGAATTCACAGATACGCAGTATTTT
CARLAGEFTDTQYF
>TRBJ1-4|TRBV14|.|TRBD1
TGTGCCAGCAGCCAAGATCAAACGGGACAGGGCTATGAAAAACTGTTTTTT
CASSQDQTGQGYEKLFF
>TRBJ2-1|TRBV9|few|.
TGTGCCAGCAGCCGGGGAGCGGGCAATGAGCAGTTCTTC
CASSRGAGNEQFF
>TRBJ1-1|TRBV4-2|once|TRBD1
TGTGCCAGCAGCCAAGTAGCCGGACAGGGAGGCTCTGAAGCTTTCTTT
CASSQVAGQGGSEAFF
>TRBJ1-2|TRBV7-2|.|.
TGTGCCAGCAGCTGGGACACCGTTAACTATGGCTACACCTTC
CASSWDTVNYGYTF
>TRBJ2-3|TRBV18|few|TRBD2
TGTGCCAGCGCTGGGACTAGCTCAGATACGCAGTATTTT
CASAGTSSDTQYF
>TRBJ2-7|TRBV6-1|.|TRBD1
TGTGCCAGCAGTGAACGGACAGGGGGCGGGCCCGAGCAGTACTTC
CASSERTGGGPEQYF
>TRBJ2-5|TRBV15|.|TRBD1
TGTGCCACCAGCAGAGATCGGACAGGGAGGGAGACCCAGTACTTC
CATSRDRTGRETQYF
>TRBJ1-2|TRBV11-2|.|.
TGTGCCAGCAGCTTTTCCCGGGATGGCTACACCTTC
CASSFSRDGYTF
>TRBJ2-7|TRBV11-2|.|.
TGTGCCAGCAGCTTAGTAGGGGGGACAGCGTACTACGAGCAGTACTTC
CASSLVGGTAYYEQYF
>TRBJ2-1|TRBV11-2|.|.
TGTGCCAGCAGCCTAAGAGCTATTGGTGAGCAGTTCTTC
CASSLRAIGEQFF
>TRBJ1-1|TRBV7-8|.|.
TGTGCCAGCAGCTCTGGGAGGGGCACTGAAGCTTTCTTT
CASSSGRGTEAFF
>TRBJ1-1|TRBV7-9|few|.
TGTGCCAGCAGCCTTCGGACAGCAATGAACACTGAAGCTTTCTTT
CASSLRTAMNTEAFF